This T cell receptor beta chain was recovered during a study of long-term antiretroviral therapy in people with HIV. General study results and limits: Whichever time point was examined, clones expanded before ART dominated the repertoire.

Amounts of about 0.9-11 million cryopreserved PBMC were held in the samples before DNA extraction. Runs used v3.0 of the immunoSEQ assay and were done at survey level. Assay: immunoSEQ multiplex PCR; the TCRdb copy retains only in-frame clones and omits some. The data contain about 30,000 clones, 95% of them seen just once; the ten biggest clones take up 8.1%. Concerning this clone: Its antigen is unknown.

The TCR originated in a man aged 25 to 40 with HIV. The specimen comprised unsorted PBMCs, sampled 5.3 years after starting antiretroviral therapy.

The CDR3 spells CASSEALRGHTEAFF. The CDR3 DNA is TGTGCCAGCAGTGAAGCGCTTCGGGGGCACACTGAAGCTTTCTTT. This sequence joins TRBV2 and TRBJ1-1; possibly TRBD1 for D (6 bases). Germline-derived CDR1 and CDR2 are SNHLY and FYNNEI. This CDR3 has 15 amino acids. Trimming shortened V by 0 bases and J by 3 bases, and 11 bases separated the two germline ends. The variable domain in full, completed from reference TRBV2 and TRBJ1-1, reads EPEVTQTPSHQVTQMGQEVILRCVPISNHLYFYWYRQILGQKVEFLVSFYNNEISEKSEIFDDQFSVERPDGSNFTLKIRSTKLEDSAMYFCASSEALRGHTEAFFGQGTRLTVV.